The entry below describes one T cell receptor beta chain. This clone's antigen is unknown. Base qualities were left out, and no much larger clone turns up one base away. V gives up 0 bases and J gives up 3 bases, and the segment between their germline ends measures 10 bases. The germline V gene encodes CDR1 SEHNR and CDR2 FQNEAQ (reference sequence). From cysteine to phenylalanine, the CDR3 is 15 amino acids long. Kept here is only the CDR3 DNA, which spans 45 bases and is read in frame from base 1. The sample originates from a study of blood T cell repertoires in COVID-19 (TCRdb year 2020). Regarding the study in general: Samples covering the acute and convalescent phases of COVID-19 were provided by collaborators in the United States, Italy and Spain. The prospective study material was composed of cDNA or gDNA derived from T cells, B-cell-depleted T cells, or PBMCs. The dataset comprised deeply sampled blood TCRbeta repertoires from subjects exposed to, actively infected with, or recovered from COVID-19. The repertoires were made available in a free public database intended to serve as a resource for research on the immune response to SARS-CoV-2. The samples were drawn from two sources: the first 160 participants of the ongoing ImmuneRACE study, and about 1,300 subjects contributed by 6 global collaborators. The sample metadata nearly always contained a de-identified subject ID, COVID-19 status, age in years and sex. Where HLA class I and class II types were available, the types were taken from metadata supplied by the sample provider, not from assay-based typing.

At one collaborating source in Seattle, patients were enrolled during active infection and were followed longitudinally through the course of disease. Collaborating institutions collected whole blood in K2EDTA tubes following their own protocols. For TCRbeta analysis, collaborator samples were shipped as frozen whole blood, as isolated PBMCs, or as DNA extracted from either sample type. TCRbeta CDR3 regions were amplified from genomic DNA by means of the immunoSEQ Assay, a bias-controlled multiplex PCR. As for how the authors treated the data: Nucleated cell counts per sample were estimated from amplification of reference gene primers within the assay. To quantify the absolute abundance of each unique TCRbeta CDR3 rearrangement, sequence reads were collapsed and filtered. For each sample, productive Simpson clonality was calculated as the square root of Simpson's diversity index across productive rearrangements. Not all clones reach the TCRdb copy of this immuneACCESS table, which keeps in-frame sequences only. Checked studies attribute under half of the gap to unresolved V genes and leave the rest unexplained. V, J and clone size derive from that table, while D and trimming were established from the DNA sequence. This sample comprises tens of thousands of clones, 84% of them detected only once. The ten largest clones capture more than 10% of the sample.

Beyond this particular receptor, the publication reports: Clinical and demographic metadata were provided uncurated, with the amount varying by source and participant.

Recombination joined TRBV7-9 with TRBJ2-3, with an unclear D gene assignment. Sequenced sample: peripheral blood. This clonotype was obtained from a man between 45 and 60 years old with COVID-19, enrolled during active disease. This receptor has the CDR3 CASSLASPGTDTQYF. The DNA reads TGTGCCAGCAGCTTAGCGTCACCGGGTACAGATACGCAGTATTTT.